The 5 T cell receptor beta chains given below trace back to one sample, sequenced in a study of CD8+ T cells in alopecia areata. cDNA serving as the sequencing template came from extracted, reverse transcribed RNA. Data came from immunoSEQ multiplex PCR; TCRdb stores just in-frame clones and leaves some out. In the table there are around 140,000 clones, almost 50% of which are singletons. Sequencing used CD8+ T cells sorted from blood, obtained at week 0. The receptors were sampled from a human donor with alopecia areata.

In this sample, this clone turned up a few times. The chain joins TRBV25-1 to TRBJ1-4; D is unresolved. From germline, CDR1 is MGHDK and CDR2 SYGVNS. The ends were cut back, 6 bases at V and 10 bases at J, with 18 bases in the middle. The CDR3 is 14 amino acids. The CDR3 DNA follows: TGTGCCAGCAGCCCAACCTCGGAATCGGCAAAACTGTTTTTT. Translation gives CASSPTSESAKLFF.

The gene calls are TRBV5-6 and TRBJ1-2; the D gene is possibly TRBD1 (5 bases). Germline CDR1 is SGHDT and CDR2 is YYEEEE. V lost 7 bases and J lost 4, with 17 bases in between. This CDR3 region has 14 residues. The CDR3 protein is CASYSQVEIYGYTF. For the CDR3, the DNA is TGTGCCAGCTACTCACAGGTCGAAATCTATGGCTACACCTTC. The variable domain in full, with the rest retrieved from reference TRBV5-6 and TRBJ1-2, is DAGVTQSPTHLIKTRGQQVTLRCSPKSGHDTVSWYQQALGQGPQFIFQYYEEEERQRGNFPDRFSGHQFPNYSSELNVNALLLGDSALYLCASYSQVEIYGYTFGSGTRLTVV.

The CDR3 region is CATSFRGATDTQYF. For the CDR3, the DNA is TGTGCCACCAGCTTCCGGGGGGCCACAGATACGCAGTATTTT. The chain uses TRBV15 and TRBJ2-3; maybe TRBD2 (7 bases). There are 14 residues in the CDR3. V lost 5 bases to trimming and J lost 2 bases, with 11 bases between them. CDR1 LNHNV and CDR2 YYDKDF come from the germline V gene (reference sequence).

The chain has TRBV30 and TRBJ1-1, with D possibly matching TRBD1 (6 bases). The length of the CDR3 is 14 residues. The germline gives CDR1 GTSNPN, CDR2 SVGIG (reference sequence). The V gene lost 4 bases and the J gene lost 1 base, with 13 bases spanning the gap. The CDR3 sequence: CAWNLGGPNTEAFF. In DNA form, the CDR3 reads TGTGCCTGGAACTTGGGGGGGCCGAACACTGAAGCTTTCTTT.

The chain employs TRBV4-1 and TRBJ2-2, with D perhaps matching TRBD1 or TRBD2 (5 bases each). The ends were cut back, 1 base at V and 4 bases at J, with 13 bases in the middle. The CDR3 extends over 16 amino acids. In germline, CDR1 is MGHRA, CDR2 YSYEKL. CDR3 bases: TGCGCCAGCAGCCAAGGGCGAAGGGACCCCACCGGGGAGCTGTTTTTT. This codes for CASSQGRRDPTGELFF.